This TCR beta chain stems from a study of human T cells and chemical hapten exposure. Overall study context: Skin of the upper inner arm, 2 cm by 2 cm, received 2% DPC for sensitization.

Germline V gene lookup returns CDR1 LGHNA and CDR2 YSLEER. This CDR3 is 14 amino acids long. Trimming removed 0 bases at V and 3 bases at J, with 8 bases between. Documented time point: patch test 1, 2 weeks after DPC sensitization. Treatment indicated: therapeutic diphenylcyclopropenone sensitization with weekly scalp DPC. MiXCR, applied by TCRdb to the RACE reads, yields one record per CDR3 protein. The table records some 110,000 distinct CDR3 sequences, around 10% of them present only once. The clonotype was recovered from a woman between 50 and 59 years old with alopecia areata. Some clones in this sample may be carry-over from other donors' samples. This material consisted of whole blood, taken in connection with sensitization to the hapten diphenylcyclopropenone (DPC). The chain is built from TRBV4-3 and TRBJ2-5; D gene ambiguous. The CDR3 here is CASSQDLFKETQYF. The CDR3 DNA follows: TGCGCCAGCAGCCAAGATCTATTTAAAGAGACCCAGTACTTC.